The clone carrying this TCR beta chain showed up just once. Germline values: CDR1 LNHDA, CDR2 SQIVND (reference sequence). This CDR3 has 19 amino acids. V was pared by 5 bases and J by 4 bases, with 27 bases between. This sample's treatment: over 15 received Ad26.COV2.S at low or high dose, single or two shots; 5 received placebo; per-sample allocation not given. Repertoires come from day 63 after the first vaccine or placebo injection. Vaccine was an Ad26 vector expressing Wuhan-strain SARS-CoV-2 spike. The entry originates in a study of Ad26.COV2.S vaccination and SARS-CoV-2 variants. About the research overall: Donor participated within the Ad26.COV2.S arm of the COV1001 trial.

This table comes from immunoSEQ multiplex PCR, and its TCRdb copy is limited to in-frame clones, with some not included. Among around 450,000 clones listed, 89% were seen once. The rearrangement joins TRBV19 to TRBJ1-5; a weak D match, TRBD1 (6 bases). The starting material was peripheral blood, obtained in a trial of Ad26.COV2.S vaccine versus placebo. This receptor was identified in a person aged 18 to 59 who received the Ad26.COV2.S COVID-19 vaccine or a placebo. In DNA, the CDR3 is TGTGCCAGTAGTCCCTCCTATGGGCAGGGGTACGGCGGAAATCAGCCCCAGCATTTT. Protein: CASSPSYGQGYGGNQPQHF.